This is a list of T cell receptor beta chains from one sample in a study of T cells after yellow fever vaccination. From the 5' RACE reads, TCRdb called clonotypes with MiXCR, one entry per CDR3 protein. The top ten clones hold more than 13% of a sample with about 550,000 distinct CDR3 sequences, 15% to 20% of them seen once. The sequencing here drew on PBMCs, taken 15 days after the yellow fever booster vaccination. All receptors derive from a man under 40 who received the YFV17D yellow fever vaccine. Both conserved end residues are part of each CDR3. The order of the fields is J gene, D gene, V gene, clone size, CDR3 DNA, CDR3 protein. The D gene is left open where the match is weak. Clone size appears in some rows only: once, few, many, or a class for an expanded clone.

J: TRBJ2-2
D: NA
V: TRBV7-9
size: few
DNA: TGTGCCAGCAGCCGGGGGCCTAACACCGGGGAGCTGTTTTTT
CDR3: CASSRGPNTGELFF

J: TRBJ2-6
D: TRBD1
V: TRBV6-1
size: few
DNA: TGTGCCAGCAGCTCAGCAACAGGGGCCGGGGCCAACGTCCTGACTTTC
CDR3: CASSSATGAGANVLTF

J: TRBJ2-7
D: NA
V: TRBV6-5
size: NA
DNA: TGTGCCAGCAGTTCGGACGGAGAAACCTACGAGCAGTACTTC
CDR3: CASSSDGETYEQYF

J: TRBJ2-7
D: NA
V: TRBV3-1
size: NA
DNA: TGTGCCAGCAGCCACGGAGGACGTTACGAGCAGTACTTC
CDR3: CASSHGGRYEQYF

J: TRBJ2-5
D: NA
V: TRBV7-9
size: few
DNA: TGTGCCAGCAACTCCTACGGCCTCCGGGCCCATGAGACCCAGTACTTC
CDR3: CASNSYGLRAHETQYF

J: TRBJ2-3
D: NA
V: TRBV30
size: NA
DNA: TGTGCCTGGAATGAGATGAGGAATACGCAGTATTTT
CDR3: CAWNEMRNTQYF

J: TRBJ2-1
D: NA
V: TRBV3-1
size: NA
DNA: TGTGCCAGCAGCCGGACCGACGGGGATGAGCAGTTCTTC
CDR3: CASSRTDGDEQFF

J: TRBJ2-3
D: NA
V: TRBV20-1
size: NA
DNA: TGCAGTGCTAGACTCCGGGAAAACACAGATACGCAGTATTTT
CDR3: CSARLRENTDTQYF

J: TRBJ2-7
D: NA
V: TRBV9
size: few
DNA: TGTGCCAGCAGCGTAGGGGCCGGGGAAAGATTCGAGCAGTACTTC
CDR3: CASSVGAGERFEQYF

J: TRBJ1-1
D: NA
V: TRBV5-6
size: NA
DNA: TGTGCCAGCAGCTCCCGGACGGCGATGAACACTGAAGCTTTCTTT
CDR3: CASSSRTAMNTEAFF

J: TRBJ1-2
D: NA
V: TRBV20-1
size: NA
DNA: TGCAGTGCTAGATTGGACTATGGCTACACCTTC
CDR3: CSARLDYGYTF

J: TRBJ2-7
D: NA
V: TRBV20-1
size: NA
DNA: TGCAGTGCTTCCGCTGGGTCGCGTGGGAGCGGCGAGCAGTACTTC
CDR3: CSASAGSRGSGEQYF

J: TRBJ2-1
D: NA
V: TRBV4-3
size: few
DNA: TGCGCCAGCAGCCAAGCTGCAAGCTCCTACAATGAGCAGTTCTTC
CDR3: CASSQAASSYNEQFF

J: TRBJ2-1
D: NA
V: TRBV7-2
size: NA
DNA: TGTGCCAGCAGCTTACAAGGGAAAGGTGAGCAGTTCTTC
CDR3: CASSLQGKGEQFF

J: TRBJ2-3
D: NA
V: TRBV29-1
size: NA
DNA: TGCAGCGTTGATCGTGGAGGGGGAGCAGATACGCAGTATTTT
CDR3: CSVDRGGGADTQYF

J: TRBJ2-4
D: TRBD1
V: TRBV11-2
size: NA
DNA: TGTGCCAGCAGCCTAGGGGACAGAATTCAGTACTTC
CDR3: CASSLGDRIQYF

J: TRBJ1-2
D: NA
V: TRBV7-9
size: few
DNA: TGTGCCAGCAGCTCAATAGGCTATGGCTACACCTTC
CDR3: CASSSIGYGYTF

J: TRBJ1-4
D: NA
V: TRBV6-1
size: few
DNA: TGTGCCAGCAGTGAAGGGGCAGGGAGGGAAAAACTGTTTTTT
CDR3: CASSEGAGREKLFF

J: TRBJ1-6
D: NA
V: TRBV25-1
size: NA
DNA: TGTGCCAGCAGAGAGACAGGCAAGGGTTCACCCCTCCACTTT
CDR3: CASRETGKGSPLHF

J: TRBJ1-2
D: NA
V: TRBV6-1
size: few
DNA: TGTGCCAGCATCCCCGTGGGGGGCTATGGCTACACCTTC
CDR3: CASIPVGGYGYTF

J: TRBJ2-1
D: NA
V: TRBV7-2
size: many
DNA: TGTGCCAGCAGCCCCCGGCAGTTCTTC
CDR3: CASSPRQFF

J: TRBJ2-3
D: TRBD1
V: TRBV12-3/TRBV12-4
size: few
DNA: TGTGCCAGCAGCAGGACAGGGGCAGATACGCAGTATTTT
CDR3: CASSRTGADTQYF

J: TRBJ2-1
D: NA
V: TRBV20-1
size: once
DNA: TGCAGTGCTAGCCGACAGACTGGGGGATCGTTCTTC
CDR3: CSASRQTGGSFF

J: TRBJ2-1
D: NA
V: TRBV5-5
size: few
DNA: TGTGCCAGCAGCTTCCCGTTAAATTATGACTTGAAGCAGTTCTTC
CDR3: CASSFPLNYDLKQFF

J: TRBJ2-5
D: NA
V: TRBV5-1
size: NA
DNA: TGCGCCAGCAGCTTGGGCCGTAGCCAAGAGACCCAGTACTTC
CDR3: CASSLGRSQETQYF

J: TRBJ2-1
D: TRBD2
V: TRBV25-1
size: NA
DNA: TGTGCCAGCCACCCCTTCGCGGGAGGAAAGAATGAGCAGTTCTTC
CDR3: CASHPFAGGKNEQFF

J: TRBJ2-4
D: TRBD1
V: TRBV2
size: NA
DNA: TGTGCCAGCAGTGAGGACAGGGGGGAAGACATTCAGTACTTC
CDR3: CASSEDRGEDIQYF

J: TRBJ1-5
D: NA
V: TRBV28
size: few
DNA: TGTGCCAGCAGTCCCCCGCCAGTCAGCAATCAGCCCCAGCATTTT
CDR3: CASSPPPVSNQPQHF

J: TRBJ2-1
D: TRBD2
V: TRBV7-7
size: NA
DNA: TGTGCTAGCAGCCGTCTAGCGGGAGCCCCGGTCGATGAGCAGTTCTTC
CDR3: CASSRLAGAPVDEQFF

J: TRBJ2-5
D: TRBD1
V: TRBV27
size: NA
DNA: TGTGCCAGCAGTTTCCTAGGGGGCGGGGAGACCCAGTACTTC
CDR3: CASSFLGGGETQYF

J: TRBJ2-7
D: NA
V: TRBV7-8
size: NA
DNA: TGTGCCAGCAGCTCAAGGACAGCCTACGAGCAGTACTTC
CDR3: CASSSRTAYEQYF

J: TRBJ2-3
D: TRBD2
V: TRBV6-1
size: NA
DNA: TGTGCCAGCCGACCAGGGACTACTAGCACAGATACGCAGTATTTT
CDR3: CASRPGTTSTDTQYF

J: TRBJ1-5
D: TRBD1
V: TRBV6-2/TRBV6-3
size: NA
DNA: TGTGCCAGCAGGAAAACAGGGGGCAGCAATCAGCCCCAGCATTTT
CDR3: CASRKTGGSNQPQHF

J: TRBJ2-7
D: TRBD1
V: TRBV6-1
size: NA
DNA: TGTGCCAGCAGGCAGACAGGGGACTACGAGCAGTACTTC
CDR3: CASRQTGDYEQYF

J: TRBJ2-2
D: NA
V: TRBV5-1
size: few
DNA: TGCGCCAGCAGCCAGCTAGGGGGCACCGGGGAGCTGTTTTTT
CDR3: CASSQLGGTGELFF

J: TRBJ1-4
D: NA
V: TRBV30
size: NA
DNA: TGTGCCTGGAGCCCCCGGAATGAAAAACTGTTTTTT
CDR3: CAWSPRNEKLFF

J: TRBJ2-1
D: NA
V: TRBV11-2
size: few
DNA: TGTGCCAGCAGCGGGGGGCCTCGCTACAATGAGCAGTTCTTC
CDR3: CASSGGPRYNEQFF

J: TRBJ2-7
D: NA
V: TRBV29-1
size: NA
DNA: TGCAGCGTTGAATACCGGGGCTACGAGCAGTACTTC
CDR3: CSVEYRGYEQYF